The entry below gives a single TCR beta chain sequence along with its context. Its antigen is unknown. Base qualities were left out, and no much larger clone turns up one base away. The cohort consisted of 670 or so healthy bone marrow donors. All cohort members were sampled while nominally healthy, although unrecorded immune exposures were likely present. The donor tested CMV seronegative, placing the donor among the approximately 360 seronegative members of the cohort. A peripheral blood sample was provided by each donor, and peripheral blood mononuclear cells were used for TCR beta sequencing. Genomic DNA was extracted from the blood cell samples with the Qiagen DNeasy Blood Extraction Kit. These data originate in a study of cytomegalovirus exposure and HLA in healthy donors (dated by TCRdb to about 2017). Study-wide context: According to an earlier analysis of a few hundred of the donors, about 179 million T cells yielded approximately 120 million unique TCR beta sequences and 250 to 350 Gb of sequence data. The number of donors typed differed by locus, with roughly 620-640 for A, B, C, DRB1 and DQB1, more than 500 for DQA1, approximately 570 for DPA1, and about 450 for DPB1. Donor age, sex, ethnicity and CMV serostatus were compiled together with the repertoire data. The study profiled the T cell repertoires of about 640 subjects by immunosequencing and related them to cytomegalovirus serostatus. Of the 300 to 400 genotyped donors, over 70% fell in the genetic ancestry cluster associated with self-reported Caucasian donors. A later genetic analysis took genome-wide SNP genotypes for about 55% of the 666 donors and used that subset as a discovery cohort. Because of strong linkage in the cohort, 5 or 6 DR-DQ haplotypes were treated as single units for association and clustering. All discovery cohort repertoires had been generated on a single sequencing platform. An early release covering approximately 600 HLA-typed donors comprised about 300 gigabases of sequencing data and around 80 million unique TCR sequences. The study was designed to test whether signatures of past pathogen exposure could be identified by cataloging public T cell receptors. High-throughput TCR immunosequencing, statistical association of individual TCRs with disease status, and machine learning were combined to predict cytomegalovirus infection status. An earlier analysis of 587 of the donors used high-throughput TCR beta sequencing to judge whether each TCR beta V gene segment behaved as functional or pseudogenic. Both class I and class II loci were covered by HLA typing, at four-digit resolution. Along with the approximately 620-subject first cohort, a separate validation cohort of some 130 different subjects was used. Among 398 genotyped donors of the cohort, an average of approximately 240,000 unique TCR beta nucleotide sequences was sequenced per donor, of which 15% to 20% were non-productive. Rather than drawing on any new phenotypic data, the later analysis identified candidate immune exposures from TCR beta sequences and the way those sequences occurred across donors. In a later analysis, previously published TCR beta repertoires from 500 to 750 donors were re-analyzed and high-resolution HLA genotyping was added so that TCR occurrence patterns could be studied.

The germline V gene (reference sequence) gives CDR1 as SEHNR and CDR2 as FQNEAQ. The CDR3 contains 14 residues, cysteine and phenylalanine counted. Of all the DNA, just the CDR3 is kept, 42 bases in frame from base 1. Clipping removes 3 bases from V and 5 bases from J, with 4 as the unmatched junction base count. The method was the immunoSEQ multiplex PCR assay. The multiplex PCR relied on a mix of 60 forward primers for TCR Vbeta segments and 13 reverse primers for TCR Jbeta segments. The CDR3 region of rearranged TCR beta genes was amplified from genomic DNA by a multiplex PCR assay. On the Illumina HiSeq System, the amplified TCR beta libraries were sequenced as 87-base-pair reads. The authors' analysis ran thus. Across the 666 repertoires, a later analysis counted tens of millions of unique TCR beta chains, roughly 11 million of which were shared by at least two donors. To remove PCR and sequencing errors, raw reads were error-corrected and collapsed into unique sequences using a nearest-neighbor algorithm that merged closely related sequences. V, D and J gene segments were assigned by aligning CDR3 sequences to IMGT reference sequences. For a sequence to be retained, a match of at least six nucleotides was required to both a V gene segment and a J gene segment. A rearrangement counted as productive if the CDR3 had no stop codons and remained in frame with V and J, and every other rearrangement counted as non-productive. Following IMGT convention, CDR3 was defined as the stretch from the second conserved V-encoded cysteine to the conserved J-encoded phenylalanine. Sequences without an unambiguous match to a single V gene segment were excluded from the earlier analysis of approximately 560 of the donors. An earlier analysis of under 750 of the donors called V segments functional above 56.7% productive rearrangements and segregating when the between-donor standard deviation exceeded 5%. A statistical classification framework was built for diagnosing cytomegalovirus status from the catalog of TCR beta chain sequences. In a later analysis, V and J genes were assigned by comparing TCR nucleotide sequences against IMGT/GENE-DB human TR gene sequences. Using the TCRdist pipeline, a later analysis assigned CDR3 sequences along with most-parsimonious VDJ recombination scenarios. In a later analysis, each TCR beta chain was defined by its CDR3 amino acid sequence together with its V-gene family, and reads without a unique V-gene family were excluded. A later analysis removed 550 to 700 highly shared, low-generation-probability nucleotide sequences to deal with suspected cross-contamination and a sequencing artifact. For each public chain, a later analysis derived a clonal expansion index from normalized ranks of inferred template counts within each repertoire. In a later analysis, generation probabilities were computed with a VDJ recombination model fitted to out-of-frame rearrangements, and the resulting probabilities were checked against IGoR. A later analysis scored TCR-TCR, TCR-HLA and TCR-CMV co-occurrence with hypergeometric tests, applying a repertoire-size bias correction to TCR pairs. To estimate false discovery rates, a later analysis permuted the HLA or CMV assignments 20 times. In a later analysis, co-occurring TCRs were grouped with DBSCAN, and TCRdist sequence similarity was added when clustering was performed within HLA-allele-positive subsets. For co-occurrence clustering, repertoires with fewer than 30,000 or more than 120,000 public chains were excluded, along with 4 to 6 repertoires with anomalous nucleotide sharing. In its TCRdb copy, this immuneACCESS table keeps in-frame sequences only and misses some clones. Where compared with another copy, unresolved V genes explain less than half of these, and the others have no known cause. Clone size and V and J calls were adopted from that table, with D and trimming inferred from the DNA. Across this sample there are about 190,000 clones, with around 82% seen only once. About 1.8% of the sample rests with the top ten.

General study outcomes and caveats: The classifier was reported to diagnose cytomegalovirus status with high specificity and sensitivity in both the original cohort and the validation cohort. In a later analysis, HLA-associated TCR beta chains were found to be more clonally expanded and to have lower generation probabilities than equally common non-associated chains. In a later analysis, several top co-occurrence clusters were reported to appear linked to parvovirus B19, influenza, CMV and Epstein-Barr virus. A later analysis found that most CMV-associated TCR beta chains appeared HLA-restricted, with HLA associations seemingly driven largely by CMV exposure. In a later genetic analysis, a missense DCLRE1C variant was associated with V-gene and J-gene trimming of TCR beta chains, and the association was replicated in an independent cohort. It was suggested by the authors that the approach could potentially be generalized to other disease states and immunological phenotypes. A further reported finding was that TCR beta sequences accurately predicted the HLA-A and HLA-B alleles for most subjects in the first cohort. The study listed 150 to 200 TCR beta chains as associated with cytomegalovirus. Linkage disequilibrium might explain the correlated functional status among segregating V segments, but an unknown experimental factor could not be excluded. Because HLA typing was unavailable for some donors at each locus, only the typed subset was used in association tests. Because the 87-base-pair reads could not distinguish some IMGT-functional V segments, including TRBV6-2 and TRBV6-3, those segments were excluded. In an earlier analysis of around 600 of the donors, most TCR beta V segments were observed in productive rearrangements about 90% or about 30% of the time, broadly matching IMGT annotations. In a later analysis, TCR association rates were found to vary across HLA loci, with the most associated TCRs seen for DRB1 alleles and the fewest for HLA-C alleles. CMV serostatus was the only immune exposure information available for the cohort. The sequencing pipeline was judged likely to have produced a cluster of highly shared sequence variants as a technical artifact. A later genetic analysis reported fewer N-insertions in productive TCRs among donors in an Asian-associated ancestry cluster than the roughly 620-donor mean. Most TCR sequences were observed very rarely across donors, whereas some public TCRs were present in many individuals. In a later analysis, around 17,000 TCR beta sequences were associated with specific HLA alleles at a false discovery rate of 0.05. Approximately 16 rarely observed V segments, including chromosome 9 orphons, were excluded from the earlier analysis of some 590 of the donors because counts were too low. When HLA alleles, especially DR and DQ, strongly co-occurred, attributing TCR associations to individual alleles was difficult. Roughly uniform sequencing depth across donors was assumed in presence/absence analyses, although this assumption may not hold. In this cohort, only TCR beta chains were sequenced, and detectable features were limited by the absence of alpha or paired-chain data. In vitro tests confirmed that a few of the cytomegalovirus-associated TCR beta chains recognize cytomegalovirus antigens.

The sample consisted of PBMCs. In this chain, TRBV7-9 is recombined with TRBJ2-7, with 10 central nucleotides matching TRBD2. This receptor was obtained from a young man in good health and CMV-seronegative. The nucleotide sequence reads TGTGCCAGCAGCTTTAGCGGGAGGTCCGACGAGCAGTACTTC. It is translated as CASSFSGRSDEQYF.